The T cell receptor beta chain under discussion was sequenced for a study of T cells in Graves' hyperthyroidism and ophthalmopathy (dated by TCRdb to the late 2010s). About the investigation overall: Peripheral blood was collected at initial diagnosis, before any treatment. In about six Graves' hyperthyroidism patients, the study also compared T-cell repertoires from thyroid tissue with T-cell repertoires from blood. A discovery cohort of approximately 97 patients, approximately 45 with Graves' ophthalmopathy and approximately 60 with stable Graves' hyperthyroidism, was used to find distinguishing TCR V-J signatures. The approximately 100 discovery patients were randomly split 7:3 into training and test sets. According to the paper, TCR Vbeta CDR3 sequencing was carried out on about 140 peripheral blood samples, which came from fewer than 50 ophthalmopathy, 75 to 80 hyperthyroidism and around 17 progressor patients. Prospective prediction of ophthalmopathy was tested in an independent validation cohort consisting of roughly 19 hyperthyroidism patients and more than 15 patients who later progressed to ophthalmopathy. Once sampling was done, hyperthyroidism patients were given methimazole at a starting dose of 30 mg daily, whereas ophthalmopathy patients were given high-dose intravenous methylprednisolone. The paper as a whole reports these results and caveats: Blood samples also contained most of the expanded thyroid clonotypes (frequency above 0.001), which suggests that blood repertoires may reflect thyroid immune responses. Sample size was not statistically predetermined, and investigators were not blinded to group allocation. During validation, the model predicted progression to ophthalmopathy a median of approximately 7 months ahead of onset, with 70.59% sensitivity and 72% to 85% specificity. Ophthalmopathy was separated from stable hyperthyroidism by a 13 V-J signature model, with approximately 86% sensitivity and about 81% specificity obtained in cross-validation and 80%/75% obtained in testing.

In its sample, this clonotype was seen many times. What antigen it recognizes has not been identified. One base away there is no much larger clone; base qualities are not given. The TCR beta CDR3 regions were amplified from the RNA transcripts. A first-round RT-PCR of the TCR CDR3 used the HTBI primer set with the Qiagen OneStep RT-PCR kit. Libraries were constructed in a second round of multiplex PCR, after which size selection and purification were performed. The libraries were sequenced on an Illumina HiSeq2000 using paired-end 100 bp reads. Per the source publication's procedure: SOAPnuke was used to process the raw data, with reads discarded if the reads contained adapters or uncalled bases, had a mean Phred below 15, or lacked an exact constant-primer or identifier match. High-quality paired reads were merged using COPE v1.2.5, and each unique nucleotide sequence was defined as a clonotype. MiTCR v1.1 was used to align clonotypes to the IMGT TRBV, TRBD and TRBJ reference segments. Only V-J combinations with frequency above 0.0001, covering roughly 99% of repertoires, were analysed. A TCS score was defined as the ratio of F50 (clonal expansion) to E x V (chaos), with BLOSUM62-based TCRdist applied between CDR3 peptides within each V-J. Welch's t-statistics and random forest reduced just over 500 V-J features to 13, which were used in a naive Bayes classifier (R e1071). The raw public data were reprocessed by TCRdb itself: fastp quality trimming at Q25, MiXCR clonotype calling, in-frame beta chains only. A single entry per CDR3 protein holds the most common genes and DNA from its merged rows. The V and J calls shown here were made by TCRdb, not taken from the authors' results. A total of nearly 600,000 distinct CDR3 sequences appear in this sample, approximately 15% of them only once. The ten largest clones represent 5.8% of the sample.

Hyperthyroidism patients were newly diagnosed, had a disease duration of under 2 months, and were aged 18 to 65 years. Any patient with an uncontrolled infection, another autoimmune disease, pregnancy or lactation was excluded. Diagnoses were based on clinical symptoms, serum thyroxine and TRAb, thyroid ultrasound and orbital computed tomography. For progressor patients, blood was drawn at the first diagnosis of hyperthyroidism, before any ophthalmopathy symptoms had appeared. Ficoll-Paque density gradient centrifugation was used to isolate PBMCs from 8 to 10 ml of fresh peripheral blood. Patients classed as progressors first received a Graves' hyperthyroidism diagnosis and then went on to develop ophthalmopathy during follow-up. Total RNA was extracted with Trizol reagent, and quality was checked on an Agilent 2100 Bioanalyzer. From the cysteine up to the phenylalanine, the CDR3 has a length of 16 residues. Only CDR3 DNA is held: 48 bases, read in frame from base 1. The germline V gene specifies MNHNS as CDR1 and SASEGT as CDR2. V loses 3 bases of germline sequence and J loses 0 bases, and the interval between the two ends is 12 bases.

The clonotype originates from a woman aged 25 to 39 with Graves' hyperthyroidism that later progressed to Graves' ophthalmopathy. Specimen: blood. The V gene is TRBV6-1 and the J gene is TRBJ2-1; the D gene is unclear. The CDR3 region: CASSDRKSGSYNEQFF. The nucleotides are TGTGCCAGCAGTGATAGGAAGTCCGGCTCCTACAATGAGCAGTTCTTC.